The present entry profiles one T cell receptor (beta chain) with its context. The antigen remains undetermined. The entry originates in a study of shared clonotypes between healthy human individuals. Overall study results and limits: A limitation of the genetic and exposure-history diversity represented arose from few donors.

Donors included only healthy HIV-negative adults lacking recent acute infections or vaccinations. The CDR3 runs to 15 residues. Per the germline V gene, CDR1 is SQVTM and CDR2 is ANQGSEA. Trimming removed 4 bases from V and 0 bases from J, with 13 bases in between. Sequencing used immunoSEQ multiplex PCR; TCRdb keeps in-frame clones, though not all of them. This sample has under 600,000 clones, with around 81% found just once. This TCR was recovered from a woman aged 35 to 49 in good health. Some clones in this sample may be carry-over from other donors' samples. Sequencing was carried out using PBMCs. The chain combines TRBV29-1 with TRBJ2-1, with a weak D call TRBD1 (5 bases). CDR3 loop: CSVGRWGSSYNEQFF. The DNA for the CDR3 is TGCAGCGTTGGTCGTTGGGGCAGCTCCTACAATGAGCAGTTCTTC.